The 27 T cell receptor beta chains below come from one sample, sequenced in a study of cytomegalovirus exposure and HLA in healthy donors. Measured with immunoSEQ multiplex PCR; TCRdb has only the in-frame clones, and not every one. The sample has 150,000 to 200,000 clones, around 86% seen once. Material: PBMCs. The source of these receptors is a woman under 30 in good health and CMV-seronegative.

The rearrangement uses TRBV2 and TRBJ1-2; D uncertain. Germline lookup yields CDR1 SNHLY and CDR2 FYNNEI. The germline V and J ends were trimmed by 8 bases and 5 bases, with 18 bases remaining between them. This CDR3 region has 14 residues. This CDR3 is CASGRQWSGYGYTF. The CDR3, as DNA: TGTGCCAGCGGACGGCAGTGGTCGGGATATGGCTACACCTTC. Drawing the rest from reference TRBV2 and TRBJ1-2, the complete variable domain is EPEVTQTPSHQVTQMGQEVILRCVPISNHLYFYWYRQILGQKVEFLVSFYNNEISEKSEIFDDQFSVERPDGSNFTLKIRSTKLEDSAMYFCASGRQWSGYGYTFGSGTRLTVV.

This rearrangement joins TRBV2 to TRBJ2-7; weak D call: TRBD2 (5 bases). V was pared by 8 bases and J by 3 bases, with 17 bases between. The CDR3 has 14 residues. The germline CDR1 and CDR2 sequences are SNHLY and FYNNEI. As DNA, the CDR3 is TGTGCCAGCCAGACCCGGACTCCATACTACGAGCAGTACTTC. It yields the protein CASQTRTPYYEQYF. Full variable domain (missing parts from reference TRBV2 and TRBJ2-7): EPEVTQTPSHQVTQMGQEVILRCVPISNHLYFYWYRQILGQKVEFLVSFYNNEISEKSEIFDDQFSVERPDGSNFTLKIRSTKLEDSAMYFCASQTRTPYYEQYFGPGTRLTVT.

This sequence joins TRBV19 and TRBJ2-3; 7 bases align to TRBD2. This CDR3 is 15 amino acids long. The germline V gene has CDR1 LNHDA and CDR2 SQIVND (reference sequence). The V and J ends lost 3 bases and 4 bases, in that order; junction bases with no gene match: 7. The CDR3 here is CASSIGGSIADTQYF. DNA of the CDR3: TGTGCCAGTAGTATTGGCGGGAGTATCGCAGATACGCAGTATTTT.

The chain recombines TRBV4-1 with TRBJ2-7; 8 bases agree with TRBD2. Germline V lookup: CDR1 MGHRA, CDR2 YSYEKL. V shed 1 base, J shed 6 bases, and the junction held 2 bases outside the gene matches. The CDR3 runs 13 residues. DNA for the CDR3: TGCGCCAGCAGCCAAGCGGGGGGGGGCGAGCAGTACTTC. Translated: CASSQAGGGEQYF.

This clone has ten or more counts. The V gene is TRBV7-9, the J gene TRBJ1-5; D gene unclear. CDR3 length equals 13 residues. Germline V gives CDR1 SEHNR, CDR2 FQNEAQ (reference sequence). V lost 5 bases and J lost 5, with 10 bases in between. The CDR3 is CASSTNGDQPQHF. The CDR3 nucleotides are TGTGCCAGCAGCACAAATGGTGATCAGCCCCAGCATTTT.

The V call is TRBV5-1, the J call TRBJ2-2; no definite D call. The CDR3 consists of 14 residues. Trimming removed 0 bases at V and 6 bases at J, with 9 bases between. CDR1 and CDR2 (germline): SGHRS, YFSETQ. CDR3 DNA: TGCGCCAGCAGCTTGGACTCAGCGTCCGGGGAGCTGTTTTTT. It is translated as CASSLDSASGELFF.

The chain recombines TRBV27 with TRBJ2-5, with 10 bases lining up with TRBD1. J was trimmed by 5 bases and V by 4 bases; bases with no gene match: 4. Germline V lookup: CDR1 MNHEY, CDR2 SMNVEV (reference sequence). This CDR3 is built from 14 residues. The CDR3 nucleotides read TGTGCCAGCAGTTCGGACAGGGGGTGGGAGACCCAGTACTTC. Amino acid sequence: CASSSDRGWETQYF.

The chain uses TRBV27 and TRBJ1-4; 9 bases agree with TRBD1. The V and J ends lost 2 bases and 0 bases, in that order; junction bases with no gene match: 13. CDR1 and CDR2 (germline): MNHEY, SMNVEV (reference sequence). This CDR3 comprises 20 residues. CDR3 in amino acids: CASSLKGGGDRVATNEKLFF. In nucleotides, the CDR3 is TGTGCCAGCAGTTTAAAGGGTGGAGGGGACAGGGTTGCAACTAATGAAAAACTGTTTTTT.

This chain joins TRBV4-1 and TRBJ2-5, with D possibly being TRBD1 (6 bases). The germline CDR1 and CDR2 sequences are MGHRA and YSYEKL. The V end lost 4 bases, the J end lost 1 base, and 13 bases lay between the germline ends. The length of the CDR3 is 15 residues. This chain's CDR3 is CASSPFRGGQETQYF. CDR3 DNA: TGCGCCAGCAGCCCATTCAGGGGTGGCCAAGAGACCCAGTACTTC.

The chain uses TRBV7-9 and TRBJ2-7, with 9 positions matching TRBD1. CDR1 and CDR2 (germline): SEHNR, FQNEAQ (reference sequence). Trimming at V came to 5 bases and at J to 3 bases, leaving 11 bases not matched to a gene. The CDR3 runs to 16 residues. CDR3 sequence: CASSPLTDRGLYEQYF. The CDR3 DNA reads TGTGCCAGCAGCCCTTTAACGGACAGGGGCCTCTACGAGCAGTACTTC. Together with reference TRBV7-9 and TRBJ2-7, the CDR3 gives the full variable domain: DTGVSQNPRHKITKRGQNVTFRCDPISEHNRLYWYRQTLGQGPEFLTYFQNEAQLEKSRLLSDRFSAERPKGSFSTLEIQRTEQGDSAMYLCASSPLTDRGLYEQYFGPGTRLTVT.

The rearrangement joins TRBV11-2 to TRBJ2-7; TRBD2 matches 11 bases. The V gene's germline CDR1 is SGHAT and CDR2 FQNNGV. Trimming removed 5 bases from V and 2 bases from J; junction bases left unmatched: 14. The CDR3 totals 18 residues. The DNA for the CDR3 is TGTGCCAGCAGCCCCTTGGGGCGACTAGCGGGGCTTCCCTACGAGCAGTACTTC. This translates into CASSPLGRLAGLPYEQYF.

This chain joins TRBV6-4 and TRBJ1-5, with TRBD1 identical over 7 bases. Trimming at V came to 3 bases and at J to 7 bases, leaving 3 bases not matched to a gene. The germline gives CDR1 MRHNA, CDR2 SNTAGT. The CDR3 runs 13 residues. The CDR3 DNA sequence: TGTGCCAGCAGTGAGAACAGGGGCCAGCCCCAGCATTTT. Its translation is CASSENRGQPQHF.

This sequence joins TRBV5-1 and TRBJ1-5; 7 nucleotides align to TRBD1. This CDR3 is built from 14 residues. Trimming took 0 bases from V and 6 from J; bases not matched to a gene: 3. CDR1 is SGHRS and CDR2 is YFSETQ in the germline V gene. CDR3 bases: TGCGCCAGCAGCTTGGGGGACAGTCTTCAGCCCCAGCATTTT. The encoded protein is CASSLGDSLQPQHF.

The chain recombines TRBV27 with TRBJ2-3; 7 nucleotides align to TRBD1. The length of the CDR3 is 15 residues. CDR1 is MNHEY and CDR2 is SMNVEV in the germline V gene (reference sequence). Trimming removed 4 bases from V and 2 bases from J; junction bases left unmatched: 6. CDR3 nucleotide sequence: TGTGCCAGCAGTTACCGGGGACAGACCACAGATACGCAGTATTTT. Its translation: CASSYRGQTTDTQYF.

The CDR3 loop reads CASSVALGESEGYTF. As DNA, the CDR3 is TGTGCCAGCAGCGTAGCTTTAGGGGAAAGCGAAGGCTACACCTTC. The chain combines TRBV9 with TRBJ1-2; maybe TRBD1 (5 bases). V was clipped by 0 bases and J by 8 bases, with 17 bases between them. This CDR3 contains 15 residues. CDR1 is SGDLS, CDR2 YYNGEE, per germline.

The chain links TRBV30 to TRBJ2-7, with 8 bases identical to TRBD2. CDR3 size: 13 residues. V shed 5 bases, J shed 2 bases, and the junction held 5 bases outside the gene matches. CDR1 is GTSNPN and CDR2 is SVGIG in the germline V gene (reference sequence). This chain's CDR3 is CAWSPGGTYEQYF. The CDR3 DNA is TGTGCCTGGTCCCCGGGGGGGACCTACGAGCAGTACTTC.

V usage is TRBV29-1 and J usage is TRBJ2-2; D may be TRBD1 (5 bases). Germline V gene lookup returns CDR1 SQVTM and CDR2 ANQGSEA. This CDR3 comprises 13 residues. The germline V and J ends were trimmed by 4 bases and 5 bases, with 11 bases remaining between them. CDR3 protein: CSVVGDSTGELFF. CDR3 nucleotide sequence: TGCAGCGTTGTAGGGGATAGTACCGGGGAGCTGTTTTTT.

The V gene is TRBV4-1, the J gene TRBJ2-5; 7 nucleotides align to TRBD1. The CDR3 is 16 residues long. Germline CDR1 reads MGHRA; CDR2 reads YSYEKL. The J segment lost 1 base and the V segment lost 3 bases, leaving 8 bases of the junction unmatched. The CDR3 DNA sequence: TGCGCCAGCAGCCAGGGACAACAGGGGTTCCAAGAGACCCAGTACTTC. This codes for CASSQGQQGFQETQYF.

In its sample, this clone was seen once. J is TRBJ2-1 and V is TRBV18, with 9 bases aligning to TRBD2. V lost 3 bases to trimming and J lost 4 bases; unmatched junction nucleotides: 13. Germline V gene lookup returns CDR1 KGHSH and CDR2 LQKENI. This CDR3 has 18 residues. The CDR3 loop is CASSPRRTSGGIYNEQFF. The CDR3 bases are TGTGCCAGCTCACCTCGGAGGACGAGCGGGGGGATATACAATGAGCAGTTCTTC.

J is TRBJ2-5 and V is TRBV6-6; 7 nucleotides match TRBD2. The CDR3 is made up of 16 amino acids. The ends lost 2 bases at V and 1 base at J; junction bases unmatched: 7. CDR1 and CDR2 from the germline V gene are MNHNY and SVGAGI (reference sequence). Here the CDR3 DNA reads TGTGCCAGCAGTTACGGGGGGGGGACCCTCCAAGAGACCCAGTACTTC. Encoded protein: CASSYGGGTLQETQYF.

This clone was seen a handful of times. CDR3 sequence reads: CASSGTAYYGYTF. The CDR3 bases are TGTGCCAGTAGCGGGACAGCCTACTATGGCTACACCTTC. The rearrangement joins TRBV19 to TRBJ1-2; 7 nucleotides line up with TRBD1. Germline lookup yields CDR1 LNHDA and CDR2 SQIVND (reference sequence). The CDR3 contains 13 residues. Trimming took 6 bases from V and 3 from J; bases not matched to a gene: 4.

CDR3 loop: CASSLEFRGNSPLHF. The CDR3 bases are TGTGCCAGCAGCTTAGAATTTAGGGGGAATTCACCCCTCCACTTT. The chain joins TRBV7-2 to TRBJ1-6; tentatively, D is TRBD1 (6 bases). V was pared by 1 base and J by 7 bases, with 11 bases between. Looked up from germline, CDR1 is SGHTA and CDR2 is FQGNSA. The CDR3 has 15 amino acids.

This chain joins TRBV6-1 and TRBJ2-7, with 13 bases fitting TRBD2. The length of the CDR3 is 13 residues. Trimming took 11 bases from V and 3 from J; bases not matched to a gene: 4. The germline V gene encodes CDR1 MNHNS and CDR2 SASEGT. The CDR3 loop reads CAAWTSGSYEQYF. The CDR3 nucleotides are TGTGCCGCATGGACTAGCGGGAGCTACGAGCAGTACTTC.

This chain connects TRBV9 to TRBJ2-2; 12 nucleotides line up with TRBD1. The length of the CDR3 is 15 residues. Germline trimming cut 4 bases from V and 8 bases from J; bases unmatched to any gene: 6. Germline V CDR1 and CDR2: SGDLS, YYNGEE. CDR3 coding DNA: TGTGCCAGCAGCCCGGGACAGGGGGCCGCTGGGGAGCTGTTTTTT. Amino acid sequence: CASSPGQGAAGELFF.

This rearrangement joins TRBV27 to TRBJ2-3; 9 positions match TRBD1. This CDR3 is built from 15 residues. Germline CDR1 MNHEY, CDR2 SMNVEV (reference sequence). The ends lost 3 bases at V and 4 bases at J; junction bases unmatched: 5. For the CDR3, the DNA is TGTGCCAGCAGTTTCGTGGGACAGGGATCAGATACGCAGTATTTT. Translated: CASSFVGQGSDTQYF.

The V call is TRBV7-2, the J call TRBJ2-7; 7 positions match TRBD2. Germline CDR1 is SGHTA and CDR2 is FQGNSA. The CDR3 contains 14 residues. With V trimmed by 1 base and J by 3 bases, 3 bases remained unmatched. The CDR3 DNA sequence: TGTGCCAGCAGCTTAGGACAGCGGGGCTACGAGCAGTACTTC. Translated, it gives CASSLGQRGYEQYF.

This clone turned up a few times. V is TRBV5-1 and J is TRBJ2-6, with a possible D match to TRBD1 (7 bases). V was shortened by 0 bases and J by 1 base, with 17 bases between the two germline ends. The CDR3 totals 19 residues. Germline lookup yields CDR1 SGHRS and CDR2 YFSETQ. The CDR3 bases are TGCGCCAGCAGCTTGGTGCGGGACAGCTATCTTTCTGGGGCCAACGTCCTGACTTTC. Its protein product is CASSLVRDSYLSGANVLTF.